The present T cell receptor (beta chain) was sequenced within a study of control samples from healthy donors and cancer patients. Generated by immunoSEQ multiplex PCR, the TCRdb table keeps only in-frame clones and is missing some. The sample lists over 50,000 clones; 95% to 96% were seen once. V shed 4 bases and J shed 1 base, with 10 bases lying between them. Germline V CDR1 and CDR2: KGHSH, LQKENI. The CDR3 covers 14 residues. This rearrangement joins TRBV18 to TRBJ1-2, with D unresolved. The sequence derives from a woman aged 18-29 years in good health. Sequenced material: blood. CDR3 in amino acids: CASSRGYGNYGYTF. The CDR3 bases are TGTGCCAGCTCACGGGGATACGGTAACTATGGCTACACCTTC.